This T cell receptor beta chain derives from a study of blood T cell repertoires in COVID-19. Turning to the study itself: The analysed material was cDNA or gDNA that came from T cells, B-cell-depleted T cells, or PBMCs.

CDR3 length: 16 amino acids. In germline, CDR1 is MGHDK, CDR2 SYGVNS. After removal of 3 bases from V and 7 bases from J, the junction contained 4 bases not matched to a gene. Original methodology: Reference gene primer amplification in the assay estimated nucleated cell counts. The protocol was immunoSEQ multiplex PCR, while the TCRdb copy is restricted to in-frame clones and leaves out a portion. V and J calls and clone size follow that table, whereas D and trimming were derived from the DNA. The sample consists of 6,500 to 8,000 clones, approximately 90% of them appearing once. Sequenced material: peripheral blood. The receptor comes from a human donor with active COVID-19. The donor label of this sample is uncertain. The chain employs TRBV25-1 and TRBJ2-1, with 15 bases identical to TRBD2. In nucleotides, the CDR3 is TGTGCCAGCAGTGACACGGGACTAGCGGGGGGTAATGAGCAGTTCTTC. It specifies CASSDTGLAGGNEQFF.